By sample fraction, the clone carrying this TCR beta chain is medium-sized (0.01 to 0.1%). As yet, its antigen is unknown. The data were obtained in a study of T cells in localized non-small cell lung cancer. General study points: Heterogeneity remains possible because sequencing was limited to only one tumor region. Prolonged overall survival went with higher T cell density in the blood.

The ends were cut back, 3 bases at V and 0 bases at J, with 11 bases in the middle. Germline-derived CDR1 and CDR2 are SGHNT and YENEEA. The CDR3 has 16 amino acids. Only in-frame clones appear in the TCRdb table, and some are missing; sequencing was by immunoSEQ multiplex PCR. The table has some 1,700 clones, around 20% seen once. Sequencing was performed on lung tumor tissue, taken before any cancer treatment. The TCR sequence derives from a male donor at least 60 years old with stage II squamous cell lung carcinoma. V usage is TRBV11-3 and J usage is TRBJ2-2; tentative D call: TRBD1 (6 bases). The CDR3 sequence: CASSLEQGANTGELFF. The CDR3 DNA sequence: TGTGCCAGCAGCTTGGAACAGGGAGCGAACACCGGGGAGCTGTTTTTT.